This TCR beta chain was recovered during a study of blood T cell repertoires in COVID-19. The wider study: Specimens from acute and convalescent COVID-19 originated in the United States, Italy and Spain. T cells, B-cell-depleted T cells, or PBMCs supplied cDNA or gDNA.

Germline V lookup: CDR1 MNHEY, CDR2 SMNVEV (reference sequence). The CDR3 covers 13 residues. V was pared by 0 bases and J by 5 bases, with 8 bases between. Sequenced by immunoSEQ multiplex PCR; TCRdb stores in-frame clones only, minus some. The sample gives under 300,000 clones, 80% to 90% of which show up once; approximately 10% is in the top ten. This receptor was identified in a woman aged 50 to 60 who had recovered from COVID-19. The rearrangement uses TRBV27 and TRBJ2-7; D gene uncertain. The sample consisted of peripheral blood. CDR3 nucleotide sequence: TGTGCCAGCAGTTTATCGCTACGAAACGAGCAGTACTTC. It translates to CASSLSLRNEQYF.